This T cell receptor beta chain was identified during a study of cytomegalovirus exposure and HLA in healthy donors. Across the study: Researchers previously reported finding more than 100 million unique TCR beta sequences from approximately 200 million T cells.

Study conclusions and caveats: Productive status was seen about 90% or about 30% of the time for most TCR beta V segments in an earlier analysis. The investigators catalogued 150 or so TCR beta chains as cytomegalovirus-associated.

On this clone itself: Its target is unknown.

The CDR3 has 15 residues. CDR1 is SGHRS and CDR2 is YFSETQ in the germline V gene. Trimming took 1 base from V and 6 from J; bases not matched to a gene: 7. The primer mix had 60 Vbeta and 13 Jbeta primers. Sequencing used immunoSEQ multiplex PCR; TCRdb keeps in-frame clones, though not all of them. The sample holds around 130,000 clones, more than 8% seen once. The source material was PBMCs. The receptor comes from a man aged 35 to 55 in good health and CMV-seronegative. The chain links TRBV5-1 to TRBJ1-1; the match to TRBD1 covers 9 bases. The CDR3 protein is CASSLNGQGIAEAFF. The DNA of the CDR3 is TGCGCCAGCAGCTTGAACGGACAGGGGATAGCTGAAGCTTTCTTT.